One and the same sample provided the 30 T cell receptor beta chains below, sequenced in a study of T cell responses to AZD1222 COVID-19 vaccine. TCRdb's copy holds only in-frame clones and misses some; the assay was immunoSEQ multiplex PCR. The sample yields some 150,000 clones, under 95% seen once. Sequenced here: peripheral blood, sampled on day 0 of AZD1222 vaccination. The receptor source for this set is an adult in good health.

The chain has TRBV9 and TRBJ2-5, with D perhaps matching TRBD2 (6 bases). Per germline, CDR1 SGDLS and CDR2 YYNGEE. The CDR3 extends over 18 amino acids. The V gene lost 0 bases and the J gene lost 4 bases, with 22 bases spanning the gap. In DNA form, the CDR3 reads TGTGCCAGCAGCGTAGGAGGGAAAGCGGGCACCGTCGGAGAGACCCAGTACTTC. Translation: CASSVGGKAGTVGETQYF.

This chain links TRBV28 with TRBJ2-3; D ambiguous. The CDR3 totals 14 residues. Per germline, CDR1 MDHEN and CDR2 SYDVKM. V lost 1 base, J lost 3 bases, and 8 bases lay in between. The CDR3 loop is CASSLLLETDTQYF. The CDR3 DNA reads TGTGCCAGCAGTTTATTATTGGAGACAGATACGCAGTATTTT.

The CDR3 region has the DNA TGCGCCAGCAGCCAAGACCGTACAGGCAGGGAGCAGTACTTC. This encodes CASSQDRTGREQYF. The chain joins TRBV4-3 to TRBJ2-7; TRBD1 might be the D (5 bases). Germline loops: CDR1 LGHNA, CDR2 YSLEER. The CDR3 loop spans 14 amino acids. V lost 0 bases to trimming and J lost 7 bases, with 13 bases between them.

The chain employs TRBV5-1 and TRBJ2-6; 9 nucleotides match TRBD2. V shed 4 bases, J shed 1 base, and the junction held 18 bases outside the gene matches. The CDR3 has 21 amino acids. The V gene's germline CDR1 is SGHRS and CDR2 YFSETQ. CDR3 loop: CASSLTPLEREEGSGANVLTF. Here the CDR3 DNA reads TGCGCCAGCAGCCTTACTCCCCTAGAGCGGGAGGAAGGGTCTGGGGCCAACGTCCTGACTTTC. Full variable domain (rest looked up from reference TRBV5-1 and TRBJ2-6): KAGVTQTPRYLIKTRGQQVTLSCSPISGHRSVSWYQQTPGQGLQFLFEYFSETQRNKGNFPGRFSGRQFSNSRSEMNVSTLELGDSALYLCASSLTPLEREEGSGANVLTFGAGSRLTVL.

The chain links TRBV5-1 to TRBJ2-3, with 7 positions matching TRBD2. Germline V CDR1 and CDR2: SGHRS, YFSETQ. After removal of 1 base from V and 5 bases from J, the junction contained 1 base not matched to a gene. This CDR3 region has 13 residues. Here the CDR3 reads CASSLQREDTQYF. CDR3 in DNA: TGCGCCAGCAGCTTGCAGCGGGAAGATACGCAGTATTTT.

The chain employs TRBV6-5 and TRBJ1-4; the D gene is possibly TRBD1 (6 bases). The CDR3 is made up of 16 amino acids. Germline V gives CDR1 MNHEY, CDR2 SVGAGI. The germline V and J ends were trimmed by 2 bases and 7 bases, with 17 bases remaining between them. The CDR3 sequence: CASSYLGARMGEKLFF. CDR3 sequence (DNA): TGTGCCAGCAGTTACCTGGGGGCGCGTATGGGTGAAAAACTGTTTTTT.

The chain joins TRBV27 to TRBJ2-3; 7 bases are a match to TRBD1. Germline values: CDR1 MNHEY, CDR2 SMNVEV (reference sequence). V lost 11 bases to trimming and J lost 2 bases; unmatched junction nucleotides: 13. The CDR3 extends over 15 amino acids. The CDR3 region has the DNA TGTGCCGCGACACCGGACAGGACTCTCACAGATACGCAGTATTTT. It yields the protein CAATPDRTLTDTQYF.

The CDR3, as DNA: TGTGCCAGCAGCCCTGGGTCCTACACCGGGGAGCTGTTTTTT. Its protein product is CASSPGSYTGELFF. The rearrangement uses TRBV7-2 and TRBJ2-2; D is undetermined. Germline lookup yields CDR1 SGHTA and CDR2 FQGNSA. The V and J ends lost 5 bases and 3 bases respectively, with 10 bases between them. The CDR3 has 14 residues.

The V call is TRBV4-3, the J call TRBJ2-1; 8 positions agree with TRBD2. Germline V CDR1 and CDR2: LGHNA, YSLEER. J lost 0 bases, V lost 0 bases, and 4 bases had no gene match. The CDR3 runs to 17 residues. The CDR3 DNA reads as TGCGCCAGCAGCCAAGATAGGAGCGGGGGCTCCTACAATGAGCAGTTCTTC. It encodes CASSQDRSGGSYNEQFF.

The chain couples TRBV6-2 or TRBV6-3 to TRBJ2-7, with 7 bases that match TRBD1. Looked up from germline, CDR1 is MNHEY and CDR2 is SVGEGT. V shed 0 bases and J 9 bases; nucleotides not matched to a gene: 2. CDR3 length equals 12 residues. The CDR3 DNA follows: TGTGCCAGCAGTTACTCTTCAGGGGGGCAGTACTTC. Amino acid sequence: CASSYSSGGQYF.

The chain employs TRBV11-2 and TRBJ1-2, with D unresolved. V was shortened by 1 base and J by 4 bases, with 13 bases between the two germline ends. This CDR3 region has 15 residues. Per germline, CDR1 SGHAT and CDR2 FQNNGV. The CDR3 loop reads CASSLAPTTPYGYTF. The CDR3 DNA reads as TGTGCCAGCAGCTTAGCTCCTACTACACCCTATGGCTACACCTTC.

This clone was detected only once. V usage is TRBV2 and J usage is TRBJ1-1, with TRBD1 identical over 10 bases. This CDR3 contains 16 residues. Germline CDR1 is SNHLY and CDR2 is FYNNEI. Trimming at V came to 3 bases and at J to 1 base, leaving 5 bases not matched to a gene. The CDR3, as DNA: TGTGCCAGCAGTGATCTTGGGACAGGGGAGAACACTGAAGCTTTCTTT. Translating gives CASSDLGTGENTEAFF.

The chain is built from TRBV19 and TRBJ1-1; a possible D gene is TRBD1 (5 bases). The CDR3 consists of 16 residues. Trimming took off 1 base at V and 4 bases at J, with 16 bases between the two ends. In germline, CDR1 is LNHDA, CDR2 SQIVND (reference sequence). CDR3 coding DNA: TGTGCCAGTAGTATAGCCCCAGGGCGAGAGGGCACTGAAGCTTTCTTT. Amino acids: CASSIAPGREGTEAFF.

This clone was counted once. The CDR3 region is CASTQGGAGRDGYTF. The CDR3, as DNA: TGTGCCAGCACCCAAGGGGGGGCCGGGCGAGATGGCTACACCTTC. This rearrangement joins TRBV28 to TRBJ1-2, with D possibly TRBD1 on 6 matching bases. CDR1 and CDR2 from the germline V gene are MDHEN and SYDVKM. The germline V and J ends were trimmed by 7 bases and 6 bases, with 21 bases remaining between them. CDR3 length equals 15 residues.

This clone has a handful of counts. CDR3 protein: CASSTQVLSYEQYF. The DNA for the CDR3 is TGTGCCAGTAGTACCCAGGTTCTTAGCTACGAGCAGTACTTC. The rearrangement links TRBV19 to TRBJ2-7; D call uncertain. V lost 4 bases and J lost 3, with 13 bases in between. There are 14 residues in the CDR3. Germline CDR1 and CDR2: LNHDA and SQIVND (reference sequence).

J is TRBJ2-3 and V is TRBV9, with unresolved D. Germline V gene sequence: CDR1 SGDLS, CDR2 YYNGEE. The CDR3 spans 12 residues. With 3 bases removed from V and 2 bases from J, the gap between germline ends came to 4 bases. This CDR3 reads CASSDFTDTQYF. CDR3 bases: TGTGCCAGCAGCGATTTCACAGATACGCAGTATTTT.

The chain combines TRBV7-9 with TRBJ1-2; D might be TRBD1 (5 bases). Germline V gene data show CDR1 as SEHNR and CDR2 as FQNEAQ (reference sequence). V lost 2 bases and J 0 bases, leaving 13 bases between the germline ends. The CDR3 length is 16 residues. The CDR3 region is CASSLQRQLTNYGYTF. The CDR3 DNA follows: TGTGCCAGCAGCTTACAACGACAGCTTACTAACTATGGCTACACCTTC.

This clone appeared once. This chain uses TRBV24-1 with TRBJ2-7, with 8 bases matching TRBD1. V lost 0 bases, J lost 4 bases, and 4 bases stayed unmatched. Germline-derived CDR1 and CDR2 are KGHDR and SFDVKD. This CDR3 spans 15 amino acids. CDR3 coding DNA: TGTGCCACCAGTGATTTGGGAGACAGGGGATACGAGCAGTACTTC. It encodes CATSDLGDRGYEQYF.

This chain joins TRBV21-1 and TRBJ2-1; TRBD2 was called by the table and not checked on the DNA. TRBV21-1 is a pseudogene. This CDR3 has 18 residues. The DNA of the CDR3 is TGTGCCAGCAGCAATCTTCTCTCTTCCGGGTGCTCCTACAATGAGCAGTTCTTC. This gives the protein CASSNLLSSGCSYNEQFF.

This clone was found once. The CDR3 loop is CASSQGALYTDTQYF. CDR3 nucleotides: TGCGCCAGCAGCCAAGGGGCCCTTTACACAGATACGCAGTATTTT. J is TRBJ2-3 and V is TRBV4-1; the D is unclear. Germline CDR1 is MGHRA and CDR2 is YSYEKL. Trimming left V 1 base short and J 2 bases short, with 10 bases between. This CDR3 spans 15 amino acids.

The chain joins TRBV30 to TRBJ1-5; no definite D call. V shed 4 bases and J shed 7 bases, with 20 bases lying between them. Germline assignment: CDR1 GTSNPN and CDR2 SVGIG (reference sequence). This CDR3 has 15 residues. The CDR3 region is CAWTVGVGDQQPQHF. CDR3 bases: TGTGCCTGGACCGTCGGGGTCGGGGATCAACAGCCCCAGCATTTT. The full variable domain, with the rest looked up from reference TRBV30 and TRBJ1-5, is SQTIHQWPATLVQPVGSPLSLECTVEGTSNPNLYWYRQAAGRGLQLLFYSVGIGQISSEVPQNLSASRPQDRQFILSSKKLLLSDSGFYLCAWTVGVGDQQPQHFGDGTRLSIL.

This chain connects TRBV5-1 to TRBJ2-5; 7 nucleotides line up with TRBD1. The V and J ends lost 2 bases and 4 bases, in that order; junction bases with no gene match: 8. Germline values: CDR1 SGHRS, CDR2 YFSETQ. CDR3 size: 15 residues. The CDR3 nucleotides read TGCGCCAGCAGCTTATGGGGTTCAGGGGGAGAGACCCAGTACTTC. Encoded protein: CASSLWGSGGETQYF.

The rearrangement joins TRBV29-1 to TRBJ2-5, with TRBD1 matching 7 bases. Germline-derived CDR1 and CDR2 are SQVTM and ANQGSEA. The CDR3 extends over 12 amino acids. After removal of 6 bases from V and 5 bases from J, the junction contained 6 bases not matched to a gene. CDR3 sequence: CSVTGSVETQYF. The DNA for the CDR3 is TGCAGCGTGACAGGGAGTGTGGAGACCCAGTACTTC.

To note about this clone: Sequence at one end of the junction differs from germline and may be a read error. V and J are TRBV28 and TRBJ1-1; D gene ambiguous. This CDR3 spans 11 amino acids. Per the germline V gene, CDR1 is MDHEN and CDR2 is SYDVKM. CDR3 sequence reads: CASILKTEAFF. Here the CDR3 DNA reads TGTGCCAGCATCTTGAAGACTGAAGCTTTCTTT. Drawing the rest from reference TRBV28 and TRBJ1-1, the complete variable domain is DVKVTQSSRYLVKRTGEKVFLECVQDMDHENMFWYRQDPGLGLRLIYFSYDVKMKEKGDIPEGYSVSREKKERFSLILESASTNQTSMYLCASILKTEAFFGQGTRLTVV.

The V gene is TRBV7-2, the J gene TRBJ1-6, with D perhaps TRBD1 (5 bases). Germline V gene data show CDR1 as SGHTA and CDR2 as FQGNSA. Trimming stripped 2 bases from V and 0 bases from J, with 11 bases between. This CDR3 region has 17 residues. The CDR3 loop is CASSLKAGSSYNSPLHF. The CDR3 DNA reads as TGTGCCAGCAGCTTAAAGGCAGGGAGCTCCTATAATTCACCCCTCCACTTT.

The chain combines TRBV11-2 with TRBJ1-4; perhaps TRBD1 as D (5 bases). Between the trimmed V and J ends, which lost 5 bases and 7 bases, there was a span of 14 bases. Germline CDR1 SGHAT, CDR2 FQNNGV. There are 14 residues in the CDR3. The DNA for the CDR3 is TGTGCCAGCAGCACGCCGGGACTCGGTGAAAAACTGTTTTTT. It codes for CASSTPGLGEKLFF.

This sequence joins TRBV10-3 and TRBJ1-2; 9 positions agree with TRBD1. V lost 6 bases and J lost 2; bases outside the gene matches: 1. Looked up from germline, CDR1 is ENHRY and CDR2 is SYGVKD. The CDR3 consists of 13 residues. The CDR3 DNA reads as TGTGCCATCAGCGACAGGGGGAACTATGGCTACACCTTC. This codes for CAISDRGNYGYTF.

The genes are TRBV9 and TRBJ2-3; D might be TRBD1 or TRBD2, each matching 5 bases. Germline loops: CDR1 SGDLS, CDR2 YYNGEE. The CDR3 loop spans 15 amino acids. V gave up 0 bases and J gave up 2 bases, with 10 bases separating them. The DNA for the CDR3 is TGTGCCAGCAGCGTAGACGGGGACCACACAGATACGCAGTATTTT. The encoded protein is CASSVDGDHTDTQYF.

The V call is TRBV9, the J call TRBJ2-3; TRBD2 agrees at 11 bases. The V and J ends lost 3 bases and 5 bases, in that order; junction bases with no gene match: 8. The germline CDR1 and CDR2 sequences are SGDLS and YYNGEE. CDR3 size: 16 residues. The DNA for the CDR3 is TGTGCCAGCAGCGAAACTAGCGGGAGCCCCGTAGATACGCAGTATTTT. This gives the protein CASSETSGSPVDTQYF.

This clone has more than one count but fewer than ten. The V call is TRBV7-8, the J call TRBJ1-3; no definite D call. The CDR3 is 15 residues long. From germline, CDR1 is SGHVS and CDR2 FQNEAQ. The V end lost 4 bases, the J end lost 0 bases, and 10 bases lay between the germline ends. The DNA for the CDR3 is TGTGCCAGCAGCTCACCGGCGGGCTCTGGAAACACCATATATTTT. It translates to CASSSPAGSGNTIYF.